Below are 23 T cell receptor beta chains sequenced from a single sample in a study of blood T cell repertoires in COVID-19. The method was immunoSEQ multiplex PCR; TCRdb's version includes in-frame clones alone and lacks a portion of them. The sample carries about 150,000 clones, about nine tenths recorded once. Source material: PBMCs or T cells enriched from blood (not recorded which). These receptors were collected from a woman in her forties who had been exposed to COVID-19.

This chain links TRBV6-2 or TRBV6-3 with TRBJ2-7; D perhaps matches TRBD2 (6 bases). The CDR3 has 14 amino acids. Per the germline V gene, CDR1 is MNHEY and CDR2 is SVGEGT. Deletions cut 0 bases from V and 7 bases from J, with 13 bases between. Written as DNA, the CDR3 is TGTGCCAGCAGTTACTCCTCGGGACTGGGGGAGCAGTACTTC. Translation: CASSYSSGLGEQYF.

The chain joins TRBV24-1 to TRBJ2-5; a possible D gene is TRBD1 (6 bases). The CDR3 is made up of 14 amino acids. Germline V gives CDR1 KGHDR, CDR2 SFDVKD. The V gene lost 7 bases and the J gene lost 3 bases, with 14 bases spanning the gap. The CDR3 region has the DNA TGTGCCACCAGAGATCAGGGGTCCAAAGAGACCCAGTACTTC. Its translation: CATRDQGSKETQYF.

This sequence joins TRBV5-1 and TRBJ2-1; 8 bases are a match to TRBD2. Germline values: CDR1 SGHRS, CDR2 YFSETQ. CDR3 size: 13 residues. Unmatched junction bases numbered 9, after V lost 7 bases and J lost 9 bases. The CDR3 nucleotides read TGCGCCAGCTCCGCAGCGGGAGATGGTGAGCAGTTCTTC. It is translated as CASSAAGDGEQFF.

The genes are TRBV6-5 and TRBJ2-3; D uncertain. V dropped 5 bases and J dropped 1 base, with 7 bases sitting between them. The CDR3 length is 13 residues. Looked up from germline, CDR1 is MNHEY and CDR2 is SVGAGI. CDR3 amino acids: CASSKTGTDTQYF. As DNA, the CDR3 is TGTGCCAGCAGTAAAACAGGCACAGATACGCAGTATTTT.

This chain uses TRBV5-1 with TRBJ1-2, with a possible D match to TRBD1 (5 bases). V was cut by 6 bases and J by 2 bases, with 14 bases left in between. The germline CDR1 and CDR2 sequences are SGHRS and YFSETQ. The CDR3 extends over 14 amino acids. The chain's CDR3 is CASTPPGGNYGYTF. CDR3 bases: TGCGCCAGCACCCCTCCGGGGGGGAACTATGGCTACACCTTC.

The chain recombines TRBV6-1 with TRBJ1-3; D remains unclear. CDR1 MNHNS and CDR2 SASEGT come from the germline V gene. Trimming stripped 4 bases from V and 0 bases from J, with 13 bases between. CDR3 length: 16 residues. The CDR3 sequence: CASSVLSRSSGNTIYF. Here the CDR3 DNA reads TGTGCCAGCAGTGTTCTCAGTAGGAGCTCTGGAAACACCATATATTTT.

The J gene is TRBJ1-2, the V gene TRBV18, with D perhaps matching TRBD1 (5 bases). V lost 2 bases and J 3 bases, leaving 10 bases between the germline ends. The CDR3 loop spans 14 amino acids. Germline loops: CDR1 KGHSH, CDR2 LQKENI. Here the CDR3 reads CASSPMDTDYGYTF. The CDR3 DNA sequence: TGTGCCAGCTCACCAATGGACACCGACTATGGCTACACCTTC.

By its share, this clone is medium-sized. The chain is built from TRBV7-9 and TRBJ2-7; tentatively, D is TRBD2 (6 bases). The CDR3 extends over 11 amino acids. V was trimmed by 5 bases and J by 9 bases, leaving 11 bases between them. Germline V gene data show CDR1 as SEHNR and CDR2 as FQNEAQ (reference sequence). The CDR3 coding sequence is TGTGCCAGCAGCCGGGAGAAAATGCAGTACTTC. Residues: CASSREKMQYF. Full variable domain (rest looked up from reference TRBV7-9 and TRBJ2-7): DTGVSQNPRHKITKRGQNVTFRCDPISEHNRLYWYRQTLGQGPEFLTYFQNEAQLEKSRLLSDRFSAERPKGSFSTLEIQRTEQGDSAMYLCASSREKMQYFGPGTRLTVT.

This chain links TRBV6-2 or TRBV6-3 with TRBJ2-7; 11 nucleotides agree with TRBD2. The trim removed 5 bases at V and 7 bases at J, leaving 10 bases unmatched. The CDR3 length is 15 residues. Germline lookup yields CDR1 MNHEY and CDR2 SVGEGT. CDR3 residues: CASSVPTSGVREQYF. DNA for the CDR3: TGTGCCAGCAGTGTCCCGACTAGCGGGGTTAGGGAGCAGTACTTC.

This clone has more than one count but fewer than ten. J is TRBJ2-4 and V is TRBV27; perhaps TRBD2 as D (6 bases). V shed 5 bases and J shed 6 bases, with 14 bases lying between them. The V gene's germline CDR1 is MNHEY and CDR2 SMNVEV (reference sequence). This CDR3 comprises 14 residues. As DNA, the CDR3 is TGTGCCAGCAGTGGGTGGAGGGCTCCAAACATTCAGTACTTC. This gives the protein CASSGWRAPNIQYF.

The gene calls are TRBV11-2 and TRBJ2-7; D may be TRBD1 (6 bases). Per germline, CDR1 SGHAT and CDR2 FQNNGV. V lost 5 bases to trimming and J lost 3 bases, with 14 bases between them. The CDR3 length is 14 residues. The CDR3 reads CASSHLKTGYEQYF. The CDR3 bases are TGTGCCAGCAGCCACCTGAAGACAGGCTACGAGCAGTACTTC.

This clone has just a few counts. The chain links TRBV6-5 to TRBJ1-6, with 8 bases aligning to TRBD1. The V gene's germline CDR1 is MNHEY and CDR2 SVGAGI. CDR3 length: 15 residues. V shed 5 bases, J shed 10 bases, and the junction held 10 bases outside the gene matches. This chain's CDR3 is CASSPRTGMRSPLHF. CDR3 nucleotide sequence: TGTGCCAGCAGTCCCCGGACAGGGATGCGGTCACCCCTCCACTTT.

This clone was seen a single time. The rearrangement joins TRBV3-1 (or the pseudogene TRBV3-2) to TRBJ2-7; 8 bases fit TRBD1. Germline V gene data show CDR1 as LGHDT and CDR2 as YNNKEL (reference sequence). The trim removed 2 bases at V and 6 bases at J, leaving 9 bases unmatched. The CDR3 is made up of 15 amino acids. CDR3 DNA: TGTGCCAGCAGCCAACCCACCGGGCAGGGGGCCGAGCAGTACTTC. It is translated as CASSQPTGQGAEQYF.

The V call is TRBV4-1, the J call TRBJ2-1; TRBD2 agrees at 9 bases. Looked up from germline, CDR1 is MGHRA and CDR2 is YSYEKL. The ends lost 4 bases at V and 0 bases at J; junction bases unmatched: 13. The CDR3 contains 19 residues. This CDR3 reads CASSRPGAGGRSSYNEQFF. CDR3 DNA sequence: TGCGCCAGCAGCCGCCCAGGAGCGGGGGGCCGGAGCTCCTACAATGAGCAGTTCTTC.

This clone appeared a single time. The J gene is TRBJ1-3, the V gene TRBV9; D not certain. The CDR3 covers 15 residues. V was pared by 3 bases and J by 3 bases, with 13 bases between. The germline gives CDR1 SGDLS, CDR2 YYNGEE. The CDR3 reads CASSADPSGGNTIYF. CDR3 DNA sequence: TGTGCCAGCAGCGCCGATCCGTCAGGTGGAAACACCATATATTTT.

The rearrangement joins TRBV2 to TRBJ2-1; D is undetermined. The CDR3 is 12 residues long. The V gene's germline CDR1 is SNHLY and CDR2 FYNNEI. V dropped 7 bases and J dropped 1 base, with 5 bases sitting between them. Here the CDR3 DNA reads TGTGCCAGCACGAGGTCCTACAATGAGCAGTTCTTC. This gives the protein CASTRSYNEQFF.

V is TRBV29-1 and J is TRBJ2-7; no firm D call. The V gene lost 3 bases and the J gene lost 2 bases, with 5 bases spanning the gap. Germline-derived CDR1 and CDR2 are SQVTM and ANQGSEA. The CDR3 loop spans 11 amino acids. This chain's CDR3 is CSVDTAYEQYF. The CDR3 region has the DNA TGCAGCGTTGACACAGCCTACGAGCAGTACTTC.

V is TRBV7-2 and J is TRBJ1-2; TRBD1 agrees at 7 bases. The V and J ends lost 5 bases and 4 bases, in that order; junction bases with no gene match: 7. Looked up from germline, CDR1 is SGHTA and CDR2 is FQGNSA. This CDR3 contains 14 residues. CDR3 sequence (DNA): TGTGCCAGCAGCGAGGGGACAGAGGGCTATGGCTACACCTTC. This codes for CASSEGTEGYGYTF.

Notes on this clone: Other DNA sequences within the sample encode an identical CDR3. The J gene is TRBJ2-7, the V gene TRBV27, with D perhaps TRBD1 (6 bases). The germline V and J ends were trimmed by 2 bases and 1 base, with 9 bases remaining between them. Per germline, CDR1 MNHEY and CDR2 SMNVEV (reference sequence). The CDR3 is 14 amino acids. The CDR3 sequence is CASSLKDRSYEQYF. The DNA for the CDR3 is TGTGCCAGCAGTTTAAAGGACAGATCCTACGAGCAGTACTTC.

The J gene is TRBJ1-2, the V gene TRBV4-1, with 7 nucleotides matching TRBD1. Germline CDR1 is MGHRA and CDR2 is YSYEKL. CDR3 length equals 15 residues. Trimming cost V 3 bases and J 4 bases; bases outside gene matches: 8. CDR3 sequence: CASSQPGTAIYGYTF. CDR3 bases: TGCGCCAGCAGCCAGCCCGGGACAGCGATCTATGGCTACACCTTC.

The rearrangement links TRBV18 to TRBJ1-1, with D possibly matching TRBD1 (5 bases). The V gene's germline CDR1 is KGHSH and CDR2 LQKENI. The CDR3 runs 13 residues. Trimming shortened V by 3 bases and J by 5 bases, and 10 bases separated the two germline ends. CDR3 bases: TGTGCCAGCTCACCCCCGGGGACTACTGAAGCTTTCTTT. Its translation is CASSPPGTTEAFF.

V gene TRBV29-1 combines with J gene TRBJ1-5; 9 bases map to TRBD1. The CDR3 is 16 amino acids. The trim removed 3 bases at V and 7 bases at J, leaving 13 bases unmatched. Germline V gives CDR1 SQVTM, CDR2 ANQGSEA. The CDR3 sequence: CSVEGQDRGNLQPQHF. The CDR3 bases are TGCAGCGTTGAGGGTCAGGACAGGGGTAATCTGCAGCCCCAGCATTTT.

The chain links TRBV2 to TRBJ2-1, with 9 bases aligning to TRBD2. V was clipped by 7 bases and J by 6 bases; unmatched bases: 4. Germline V gene data show CDR1 as SNHLY and CDR2 as FYNNEI. The CDR3 sequence is 13 residues long. As DNA, the CDR3 is TGTGCCAGCAAAGCGGGGGGTCCCAATGAGCAGTTCTTC. Residues: CASKAGGPNEQFF.